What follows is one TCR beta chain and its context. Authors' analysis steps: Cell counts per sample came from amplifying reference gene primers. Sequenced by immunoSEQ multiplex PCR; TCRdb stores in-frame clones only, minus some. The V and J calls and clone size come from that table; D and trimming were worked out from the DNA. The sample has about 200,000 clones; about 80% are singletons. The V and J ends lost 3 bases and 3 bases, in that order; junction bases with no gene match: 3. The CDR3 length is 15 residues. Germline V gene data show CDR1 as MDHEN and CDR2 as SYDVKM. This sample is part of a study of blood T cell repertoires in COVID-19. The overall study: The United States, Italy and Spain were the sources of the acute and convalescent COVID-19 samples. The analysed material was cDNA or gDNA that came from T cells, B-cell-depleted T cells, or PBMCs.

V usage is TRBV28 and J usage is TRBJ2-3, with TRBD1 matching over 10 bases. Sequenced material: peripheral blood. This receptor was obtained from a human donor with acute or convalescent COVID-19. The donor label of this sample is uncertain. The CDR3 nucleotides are TGTGCCAGCAGTTTTGGGACAGGGGTGACAGATACGCAGTATTTT. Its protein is CASSFGTGVTDTQYF.